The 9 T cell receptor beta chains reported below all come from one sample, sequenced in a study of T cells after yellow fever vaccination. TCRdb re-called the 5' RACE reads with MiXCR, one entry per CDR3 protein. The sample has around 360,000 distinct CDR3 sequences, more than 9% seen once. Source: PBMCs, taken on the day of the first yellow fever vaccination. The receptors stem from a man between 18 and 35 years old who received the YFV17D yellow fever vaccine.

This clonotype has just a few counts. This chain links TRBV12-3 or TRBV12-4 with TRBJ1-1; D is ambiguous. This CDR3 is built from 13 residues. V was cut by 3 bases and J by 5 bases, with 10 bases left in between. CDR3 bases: TGTGCCAGCAGTTTCGGCAGGCTTACTGAAGCTTTCTTT. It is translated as CASSFGRLTEAFF.

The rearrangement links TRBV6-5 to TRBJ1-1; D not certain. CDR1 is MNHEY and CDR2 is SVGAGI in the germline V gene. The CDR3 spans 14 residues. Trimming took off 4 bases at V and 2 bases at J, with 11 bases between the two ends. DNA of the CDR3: TGTGCCAGCAGTTGGGGATGGAAAAACACTGAAGCTTTCTTT. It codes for CASSWGWKNTEAFF.

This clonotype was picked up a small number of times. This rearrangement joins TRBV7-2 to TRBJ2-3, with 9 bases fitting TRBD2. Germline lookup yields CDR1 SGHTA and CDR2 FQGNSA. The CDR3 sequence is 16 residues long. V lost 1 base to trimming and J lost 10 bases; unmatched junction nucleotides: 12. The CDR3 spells CASSLDSGGRDTSQYF. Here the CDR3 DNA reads TGTGCCAGCAGCTTAGATAGCGGGGGCAGAGACACGTCGCAGTATTTT.

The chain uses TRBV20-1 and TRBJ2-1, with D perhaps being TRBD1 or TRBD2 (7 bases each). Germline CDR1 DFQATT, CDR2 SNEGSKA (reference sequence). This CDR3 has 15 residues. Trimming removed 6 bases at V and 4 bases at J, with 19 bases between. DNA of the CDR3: TGCAGTGCCCCTCAGGGGGGGGGGCTTTACAATGAGCAGTTCTTC. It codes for CSAPQGGGLYNEQFF.

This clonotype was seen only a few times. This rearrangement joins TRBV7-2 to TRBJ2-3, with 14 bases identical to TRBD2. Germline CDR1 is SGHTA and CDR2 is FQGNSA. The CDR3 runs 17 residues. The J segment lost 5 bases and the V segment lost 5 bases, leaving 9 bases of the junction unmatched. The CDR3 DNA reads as TGTGCCAGCAGCCCTCGGACTAGCGGGGGGCAGGGAGATACGCAGTATTTT. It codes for CASSPRTSGGQGDTQYF.

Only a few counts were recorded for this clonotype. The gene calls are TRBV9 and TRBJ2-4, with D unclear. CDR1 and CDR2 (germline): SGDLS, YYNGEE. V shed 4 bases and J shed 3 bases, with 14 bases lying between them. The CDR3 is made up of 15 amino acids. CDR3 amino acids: CASSPQRHGKNIQYF. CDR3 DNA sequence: TGTGCCAGCAGCCCCCAGAGACATGGCAAAAACATTCAGTACTTC.

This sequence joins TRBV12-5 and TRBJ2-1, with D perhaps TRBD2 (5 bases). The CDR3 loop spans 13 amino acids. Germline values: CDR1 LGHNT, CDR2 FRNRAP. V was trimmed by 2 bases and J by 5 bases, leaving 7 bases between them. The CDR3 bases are TGTGCTAGTGGTTTGCCTAGCAACAATGAGCAGTTCTTC. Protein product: CASGLPSNNEQFF.

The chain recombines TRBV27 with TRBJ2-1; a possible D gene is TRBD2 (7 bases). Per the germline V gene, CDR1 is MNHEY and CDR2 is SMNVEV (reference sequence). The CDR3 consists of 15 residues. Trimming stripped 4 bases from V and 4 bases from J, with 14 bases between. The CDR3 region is CASSSIGGGYNEQFF. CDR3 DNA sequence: TGTGCCAGCAGTTCTATAGGGGGAGGGTACAATGAGCAGTTCTTC.

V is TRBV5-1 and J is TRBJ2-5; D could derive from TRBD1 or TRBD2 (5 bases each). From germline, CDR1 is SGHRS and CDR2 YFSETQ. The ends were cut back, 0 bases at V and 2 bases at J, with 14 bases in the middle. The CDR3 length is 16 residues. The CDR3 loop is CASSLAPGTKQETQYF. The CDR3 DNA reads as TGCGCCAGCAGCTTGGCCCCGGGGACGAAACAAGAGACCCAGTACTTC.